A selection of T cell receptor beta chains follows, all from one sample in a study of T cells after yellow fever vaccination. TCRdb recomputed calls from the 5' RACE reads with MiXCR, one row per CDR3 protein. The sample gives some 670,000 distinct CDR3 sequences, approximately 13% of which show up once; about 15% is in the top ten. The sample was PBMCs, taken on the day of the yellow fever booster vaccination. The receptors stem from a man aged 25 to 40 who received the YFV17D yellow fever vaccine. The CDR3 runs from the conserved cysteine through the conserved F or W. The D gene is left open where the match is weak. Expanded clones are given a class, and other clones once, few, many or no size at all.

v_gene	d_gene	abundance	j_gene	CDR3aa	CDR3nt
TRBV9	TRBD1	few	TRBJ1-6	CASSLTRTGSPNSPLHF	TGTGCCAGCAGCCTAACCAGGACAGGGAGCCCCAATTCACCCCTCCACTTT
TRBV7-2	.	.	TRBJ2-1	CASSLGVIEQFF	TGTGCCAGCAGCTTAGGCGTGATTGAGCAGTTCTTC
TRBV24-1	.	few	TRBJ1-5	CATSAGYSDQPQHF	TGTGCCACCAGTGCAGGGTATTCGGATCAGCCCCAGCATTTT
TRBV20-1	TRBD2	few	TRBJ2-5	CSARADLAGIQETQYF	TGCAGTGCTAGAGCGGATCTAGCGGGTATCCAAGAGACCCAGTACTTC
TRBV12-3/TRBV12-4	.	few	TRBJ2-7	CASSFVNAFEQYF	TGTGCCAGCAGTTTTGTGAACGCCTTCGAGCAGTACTTC
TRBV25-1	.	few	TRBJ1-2	CASSRGGQGYTF	TGTGCCAGTAGCCGGGGGGGCCAGGGCTACACCTTC
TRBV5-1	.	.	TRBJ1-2	CASSSPEEIAGYTF	TGCGCCAGCAGCTCGCCTGAAGAGATTGCTGGCTACACCTTC
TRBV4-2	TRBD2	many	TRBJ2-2	CASSQAGGATGELFF	TGTGCCAGCAGCCAAGCGGGGGGGGCTACCGGGGAGCTGTTTTTT
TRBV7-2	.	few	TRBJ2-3	CASSLVWRGLSTDTQYF	TGTGCCAGCAGCTTAGTGTGGCGCGGGCTTAGCACAGATACGCAGTATTTT
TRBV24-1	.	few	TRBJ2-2	CATSDLGQGGTGELFF	TGTGCCACCAGTGATTTAGGCCAGGGCGGCACCGGGGAGCTGTTTTTT
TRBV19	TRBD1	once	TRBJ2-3	CASSIRTGGMADTQYF	TGTGCCAGTAGTATTCGGACAGGGGGCATGGCAGATACGCAGTATTTT
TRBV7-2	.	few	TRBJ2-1	CASSVTGSSSYNEQFF	TGTGCCAGCAGCGTTACAGGGTCTAGCTCCTACAATGAGCAGTTCTTC
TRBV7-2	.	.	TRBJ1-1	CASQPRRMNTEAFF	TGTGCCAGCCAGCCGAGGAGAATGAACACTGAAGCTTTCTTT
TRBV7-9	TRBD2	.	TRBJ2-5	CASSFASGRETQYF	TGTGCCAGCAGCTTTGCTAGCGGGAGAGAGACCCAGTACTTC
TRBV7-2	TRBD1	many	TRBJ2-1	CASSPRQGAANEQFF	TGTGCCAGCAGCCCAAGACAGGGGGCGGCTAATGAGCAGTTCTTC
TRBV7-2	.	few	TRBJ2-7	CASSFMAKKYF	TGTGCCAGCAGCTTTATGGCGAAAAAGTACTTC
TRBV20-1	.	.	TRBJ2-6	CSPSSGANVLTF	TGCAGTCCTTCCTCTGGGGCCAACGTCCTGACTTTC
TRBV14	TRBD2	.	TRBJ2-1	CASSQRGVAYNEQFF	TGTGCCAGCAGCCAACGGGGGGTAGCGTACAATGAGCAGTTCTTC
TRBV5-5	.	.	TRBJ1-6	CASSSQHHPPLHF	TGTGCCAGCAGCTCCCAACACCACCCACCCCTCCACTTT
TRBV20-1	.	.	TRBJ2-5	CSASSEQETQYF	TGCAGTGCTAGTAGCGAACAAGAGACCCAGTACTTC
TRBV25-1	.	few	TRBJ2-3	CASIGVHTQYF	TGTGCCAGCATCGGGGTTCATACGCAGTATTTT
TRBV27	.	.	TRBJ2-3	CASSWTEGGTDTQYF	TGTGCCAGCAGTTGGACCGAGGGGGGCACAGATACGCAGTATTTT
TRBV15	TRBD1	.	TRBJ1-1	CATSMDRGQRFEAFF	TGTGCCACCAGCATGGACAGGGGGCAAAGGTTTGAAGCTTTCTTT
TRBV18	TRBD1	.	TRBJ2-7	CASSPTGGKGEQYF	TGTGCCAGCTCACCGACAGGGGGCAAGGGGGAGCAGTACTTC
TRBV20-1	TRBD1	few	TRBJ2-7	CSARSGQDPFYEQYF	TGCAGTGCTAGATCGGGACAGGACCCTTTCTACGAGCAGTACTTC
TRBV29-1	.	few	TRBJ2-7	CSVGSDSSYEQYF	TGCAGCGTTGGCTCGGACAGCTCCTACGAGCAGTACTTC
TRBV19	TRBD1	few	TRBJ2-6	CASSPRGQGNPGANVLTF	TGTGCCAGTAGCCCCCGAGGACAGGGTAACCCTGGGGCCAACGTCCTGACTTTC
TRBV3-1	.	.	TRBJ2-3	CASSQESGTPSTDTQYF	TGTGCCAGCAGCCAAGAGAGCGGGACACCAAGCACAGATACGCAGTATTTT
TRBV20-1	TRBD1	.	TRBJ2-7	CSAVGAGGSYEQYF	TGCAGTGCGGTCGGGGCAGGGGGCTCCTACGAGCAGTACTTC
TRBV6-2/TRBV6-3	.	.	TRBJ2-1	CASSYSLSGVLNEQFF	TGTGCCAGCAGTTACTCGCTTTCCGGGGTACTCAATGAGCAGTTCTTC
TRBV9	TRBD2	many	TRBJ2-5	CASSGGLAGSGRETQYF	TGTGCCAGCAGCGGGGGACTAGCGGGGTCGGGCAGAGAGACCCAGTACTTC
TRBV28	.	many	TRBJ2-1	CASSHTKSSYNEQFF	TGTGCCAGCAGCCATACTAAGAGCTCCTACAATGAGCAGTTCTTC
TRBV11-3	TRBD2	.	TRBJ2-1	CASSSQAGEGNEQFF	TGTGCCAGCAGCTCTCAAGCGGGAGAGGGGAATGAGCAGTTCTTC
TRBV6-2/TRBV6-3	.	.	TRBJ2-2	CASSAVPGGTGELFF	TGTGCCAGCAGCGCCGTCCCCGGAGGCACCGGGGAGCTGTTTTTT
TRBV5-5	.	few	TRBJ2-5	CASIRLSGQSQETQYF	TGTGCCAGCATCCGCTTGTCAGGGCAGTCCCAAGAGACCCAGTACTTC
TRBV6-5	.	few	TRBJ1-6	CASSYDRSSYNSPLHF	TGTGCCAGCAGCTATGACAGGAGCTCCTATAATTCACCCCTCCACTTT
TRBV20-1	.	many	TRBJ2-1	CSAREVVVEQFF	TGCAGTGCTAGAGAGGTGGTTGTTGAGCAGTTCTTC
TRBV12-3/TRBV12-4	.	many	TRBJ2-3	CASSGWHRATDTQYF	TGTGCCAGCAGTGGCTGGCACAGAGCCACAGATACGCAGTATTTT
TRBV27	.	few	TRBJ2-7	CASAPTGPYEQYF	TGTGCCAGCGCCCCGACGGGACCGTACGAGCAGTACTTC
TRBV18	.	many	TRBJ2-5	CASSPLPGQETQYF	TGTGCCAGCTCACCACTTCCGGGCCAAGAGACCCAGTACTTC
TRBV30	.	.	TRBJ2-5	CAWSVVGGWETQYF	TGTGCCTGGAGTGTCGTGGGCGGGTGGGAGACCCAGTACTTC
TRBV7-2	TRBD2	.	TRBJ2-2	CASSLSPGTILTGELFF	TGTGCCAGCAGCCTAAGCCCCGGGACTATTTTGACCGGGGAGCTGTTTTTT
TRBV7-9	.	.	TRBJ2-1	CASSLGAHNEQFF	TGTGCCAGCAGTTTAGGGGCCCACAATGAGCAGTTCTTC
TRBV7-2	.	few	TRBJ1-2	CASGLDVYGYTF	TGTGCCAGCGGACTAGACGTCTATGGCTACACCTTC
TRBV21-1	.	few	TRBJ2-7	CASSLDRNFYEQYF	TGTGCCAGCAGCCTGGACAGAAATTTCTACGAGCAGTACTTC
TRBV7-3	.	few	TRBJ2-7	CASSVNEQYF	TGTGCCAGCAGCGTCAACGAGCAGTACTTC
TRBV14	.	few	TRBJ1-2	CASSHLGNLYGYTF	TGTGCCAGCAGCCACCTCGGGAATCTCTATGGCTACACCTTC
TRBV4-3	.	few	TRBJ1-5	CASSQLEHQPQHF	TGCGCCAGCAGCCAATTGGAGCATCAGCCCCAGCATTTT
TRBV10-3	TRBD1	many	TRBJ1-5	CAISRDRANQPQHF	TGTGCCATCAGCCGGGACAGGGCCAATCAGCCCCAGCATTTT
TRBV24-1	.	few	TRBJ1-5	CATSRADSIQPQHF	TGTGCCACCAGTAGGGCAGACTCTATACAGCCCCAGCATTTT
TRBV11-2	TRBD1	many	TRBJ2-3	CASSPRQGWRTDTQYF	TGTGCCAGCAGCCCCCGACAGGGATGGCGAACAGATACGCAGTATTTT
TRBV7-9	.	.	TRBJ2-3	CASSSRGFLGLSDTQYF	TGTGCCAGCAGCTCCCGAGGATTTCTGGGTCTTTCGGATACGCAGTATTTT
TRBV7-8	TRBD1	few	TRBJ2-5	CASSFTGGFQETQYF	TGTGCCAGCAGCTTCACAGGGGGATTCCAAGAGACCCAGTACTTC
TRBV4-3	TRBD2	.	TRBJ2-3	CASSQLSSGLSTDTQYF	TGCGCCAGCAGCCAGTTGTCTAGCGGGCTTAGCACAGATACGCAGTATTTT